The 30 T cell receptor beta chains below all came from one sample that was sequenced in a study of CD8 T cells in ankylosing spondylitis. TCRdb reprocessed the 5' RACE reads with MiXCR, giving one entry per CDR3 protein. The sample includes around 300,000 distinct CDR3 sequences, roughly 10% seen only once; the top ten take 8% to 9.5%. Sequencing was done on a sample of blood, either unsorted or a sorted T cell fraction (not recorded which). All receptors derive from a female donor with ankylosing spondylitis or in good health (not recorded which).

This clonotype was found many times. The chain employs TRBV4-2 and TRBJ2-3; D is possibly TRBD2 (6 bases). This CDR3 is built from 16 residues. Trimming pared 10 bases from V and 3 bases from J, leaving 23 bases between. CDR1 and CDR2 from the germline V gene are LGHNA and YNFKEQ. The CDR3, as DNA: TGTGCCACCCGACCTGCGGGGCCGCAGCAGACAGATACGCAGTATTTT. Protein product: CATRPAGPQQTDTQYF.

This chain uses TRBV20-1 with TRBJ2-3; TRBD1 matches 7 bases. CDR1 and CDR2 from the germline V gene are DFQATT and SNEGSKA (reference sequence). V lost 4 bases, J lost 6 bases, and 10 bases stayed unmatched. This CDR3 has 14 residues. The DNA for the CDR3 is TGCAGTGCTAAAGAGGGGGCGACGTGGGATACGCAGTATTTT. Translation gives CSAKEGATWDTQYF.

This clonotype was recorded at least ten times. The V call is TRBV6-1, the J call TRBJ2-2, with TRBD1 identical over 7 bases. This CDR3 spans 15 amino acids. V gave up 5 bases and J gave up 7 bases; unmatched junction bases: 10. Per germline, CDR1 MNHNS and CDR2 SASEGT. CDR3: CASSSPGGSGGELFF. CDR3 nucleotides: TGTGCCAGCAGTAGTCCAGGGGGTTCCGGCGGGGAGCTGTTTTTT.

This rearrangement joins TRBV7-9 to TRBJ2-1; the match to TRBD2 covers 8 bases. V lost 5 bases, J lost 10 bases, and 4 bases stayed unmatched. Germline CDR1 and CDR2: SEHNR and FQNEAQ (reference sequence). There are 12 residues in the CDR3. In DNA, the CDR3 is TGTGCCAGCAGCCATACTAGCGGCGAGCAGTTCTTC. This encodes CASSHTSGEQFF.

The chain uses TRBV18 and TRBJ2-7; TRBD2 might be the D (6 bases). The germline V gene has CDR1 KGHSH and CDR2 LQKENI. Trimming shortened V by 6 bases and J by 9 bases, and 21 bases separated the two germline ends. There are 14 residues in the CDR3. The CDR3 region has the DNA TGTGCCAGCTCTCCTAGTCGGGGGTTCGGATCGCAGTACTTC. Protein: CASSPSRGFGSQYF.

This clonotype showed up many times. The J gene is TRBJ1-2, the V gene TRBV5-1; D is unresolved. The CDR3 totals 13 residues. CDR1 is SGHRS, CDR2 YFSETQ, per germline. Trimming pared 2 bases from V and 3 bases from J, leaving 8 bases between. The CDR3 sequence: CASSLSQDYGYTF. CDR3 in DNA: TGCGCCAGCAGCTTAAGCCAGGACTATGGCTACACCTTC.

This clonotype occurred many times. The chain combines TRBV28 with TRBJ2-2; D is perhaps TRBD1 (6 bases). Germline-derived CDR1 and CDR2 are MDHEN and SYDVKM. The CDR3 is 15 amino acids. Deletions cut 5 bases from V and 5 bases from J, with 15 bases between. CDR3 nucleotides: TGTGCCAGCAGTATTACAGGGACCCGGACCGGGGAGCTGTTTTTT. This encodes CASSITGTRTGELFF.

A few counts support this clonotype. The chain has TRBV12-3 or TRBV12-4 and TRBJ2-3, with 13 bases lining up with TRBD2. The J segment lost 2 bases and the V segment lost 5 bases, leaving 4 bases of the junction unmatched. The CDR3 covers 16 residues. The CDR3 region is CASSVTSGGATDTQYF. The CDR3 DNA follows: TGTGCCAGCAGTGTAACTAGCGGGGGGGCCACAGATACGCAGTATTTT.

This clonotype was seen ten or more times. The CDR3 protein is CASSSTGSRDTQYF. Written as DNA, the CDR3 is TGTGCCAGCAGTTCGACCGGGTCCAGGGATACGCAGTATTTT. The chain joins TRBV28 to TRBJ2-3; D ambiguous. Per germline, CDR1 MDHEN and CDR2 SYDVKM. Trimming left V 4 bases short and J 6 bases short, with 14 bases between. The CDR3 has 14 residues.

V gene TRBV20-1 combines with J gene TRBJ2-1, with TRBD2 matching 7 bases. Germline trimming cut 0 bases from V and 7 bases from J; bases unmatched to any gene: 6. Germline CDR1 reads DFQATT; CDR2 reads SNEGSKA (reference sequence). CDR3 size: 14 residues. CDR3 in amino acids: CSARDGRRVNEQFF. CDR3 coding DNA: TGCAGTGCTAGAGACGGGAGGAGGGTGAATGAGCAGTTCTTC.

This clonotype was counted many times. The V call is TRBV28, the J call TRBJ1-1; D is ambiguous. This CDR3 is 12 amino acids long. V lost 7 bases, J lost 7 bases, and 13 bases lay in between. CDR1 is MDHEN and CDR2 is SYDVKM in the germline V gene. The chain's CDR3 is CASTGGWSEAFF. CDR3 in DNA: TGTGCCAGCACGGGTGGTTGGAGTGAAGCTTTCTTT.

This clonotype has at least ten counts. The chain couples TRBV6-1 to TRBJ1-2, with 7 positions matching TRBD1. J was trimmed by 5 bases and V by 6 bases; bases with no gene match: 6. From germline, CDR1 is MNHNS and CDR2 SASEGT. CDR3 length equals 13 residues. The CDR3 nucleotides read TGTGCCAGCAGCCGGGGACAGACTTATGGCTACACCTTC. Protein sequence: CASSRGQTYGYTF.

This clonotype has at least ten counts. The genes are TRBV5-1 and TRBJ1-1; D not resolved. The length of the CDR3 is 14 residues. Between the trimmed V and J ends, which lost 4 bases and 0 bases, there was a span of 10 bases. Germline-derived CDR1 and CDR2 are SGHRS and YFSETQ. The CDR3 region is CASSPGTMNTEAFF. CDR3 sequence (DNA): TGCGCCAGCAGCCCCGGTACTATGAACACTGAAGCTTTCTTT. Full variable domain (remainder filled in from reference TRBV5-1 and TRBJ1-1): KAGVTQTPRYLIKTRGQQVTLSCSPISGHRSVSWYQQTPGQGLQFLFEYFSETQRNKGNFPGRFSGRQFSNSRSEMNVSTLELGDSALYLCASSPGTMNTEAFFGQGTRLTVV.

This clonotype was observed at least ten times. The rearrangement uses TRBV20-1 and TRBJ1-5, with D possibly being TRBD1 (5 bases). The germline gives CDR1 DFQATT, CDR2 SNEGSKA (reference sequence). This CDR3 has 18 amino acids. Trimming shortened V by 6 bases and J by 2 bases, and 26 bases separated the two germline ends. CDR3 residues: CSAPPGGRGSIGNQPQHF. The CDR3 nucleotides read TGCAGTGCCCCTCCAGGTGGGAGGGGTTCTATCGGCAATCAGCCCCAGCATTTT.

CDR3: CATSRAQQGQPQHF. The CDR3 DNA sequence: TGTGCCACCAGCAGAGCGCAACAGGGTCAGCCCCAGCATTTT. The V call is TRBV15, the J call TRBJ1-5; perhaps TRBD1 as D (6 bases). Trimming removed 1 base from V and 6 bases from J, with 10 bases in between. This CDR3 has 14 residues. Germline V gene sequence: CDR1 LNHNV, CDR2 YYDKDF (reference sequence).

The sample holds many counts of this clonotype. The V call is TRBV5-1, the J call TRBJ1-2; D might be TRBD1 (5 bases). V was trimmed by 0 bases and J by 2 bases, leaving 14 bases between them. CDR3 length: 16 residues. The germline gives CDR1 SGHRS, CDR2 YFSETQ. The CDR3: CASSLGVVRVNYGYTF. The CDR3 DNA is TGCGCCAGCAGCTTGGGGGTTGTCAGGGTAAACTATGGCTACACCTTC. The complete variable domain, with remaining parts taken from reference TRBV5-1 and TRBJ1-2, reads KAGVTQTPRYLIKTRGQQVTLSCSPISGHRSVSWYQQTPGQGLQFLFEYFSETQRNKGNFPGRFSGRQFSNSRSEMNVSTLELGDSALYLCASSLGVVRVNYGYTFGSGTRLTVV.

The table lists this clonotype with many counts. The J gene is TRBJ2-2, the V gene TRBV28; the D call may be TRBD1 or TRBD2 (5 bases each). Trimming took 2 bases from V and 13 from J, leaving 8 bases between them. The germline V gene encodes CDR1 MDHEN and CDR2 SYDVKM. CDR3 length: 11 residues. CDR3 sequence: CASSLGGLLFF. The CDR3 DNA sequence: TGTGCCAGCAGTTTAGGGGGTTTGCTGTTTTTT.

This sequence joins TRBV7-8 and TRBJ2-7; the match to TRBD2 covers 9 bases. Germline V gene lookup returns CDR1 SGHVS and CDR2 FQNEAQ. The CDR3 spans 16 residues. V was pared by 5 bases and J by 2 bases, with 10 bases of the junction left unmatched. The CDR3 coding sequence is TGTGCCAGCAGCCCACCTCGGGTAGCGGGGGCCTACGAGCAGTACTTC. This codes for CASSPPRVAGAYEQYF.

This clonotype occurred many times. The chain uses TRBV9 and TRBJ2-1; 7 bases are shared with TRBD1. In germline, CDR1 is SGDLS, CDR2 YYNGEE. This CDR3 is 13 amino acids long. Trimming removed 0 bases from V and 10 bases from J; junction bases left unmatched: 4. CDR3 sequence (DNA): TGTGCCAGCAGCGTAGGACAGGGCTGGGAGCAGTTCTTC. Its translation is CASSVGQGWEQFF.

This clonotype was recorded many times. The rearrangement uses TRBV20-1 and TRBJ2-7; the match to TRBD1 covers 7 bases. Germline CDR1 DFQATT, CDR2 SNEGSKA (reference sequence). With V trimmed by 2 bases and J by 1 base, 2 bases remained unmatched. CDR3 length: 13 residues. The CDR3 nucleotides read TGCAGTGCTAGAAAGACAGGGTCCTACGAGCAGTACTTC. Translating it yields CSARKTGSYEQYF.

This chain joins TRBV20-1 and TRBJ2-2; D not certain. CDR3 length equals 16 residues. Per the germline V gene, CDR1 is DFQATT and CDR2 is SNEGSKA (reference sequence). Deletions cut 2 bases from V and 1 base from J, with 14 bases between. DNA of the CDR3: TGCAGTGCTAGATCTCGCCAACTCAGGAACACCGGGGAGCTGTTTTTT. Residues: CSARSRQLRNTGELFF.

The chain joins TRBV3-1 to TRBJ1-2; weak D call: TRBD1 (5 bases). The length of the CDR3 is 11 residues. CDR1 is LGHDT, CDR2 YNNKEL, per germline (reference sequence). With 4 bases removed from V and 7 bases from J, the gap between germline ends came to 7 bases. CDR3 sequence (DNA): TGTGCCAGCAGCCGGGGGTGTGGCTACACCTTC. Its translation: CASSRGCGYTF. Combining the CDR3 with reference TRBV3-1 and TRBJ1-2 gives the whole variable domain DTAVSQTPKYLVTQMGNDKSIKCEQNLGHDTMYWYKQDSKKFLKIMFSYNNKELIINETVPNRFSPKSPDKAHLNLHINSLELGDSAVYFCASSRGCGYTFGSGTRLTVV.

This clonotype was counted at least ten times. The rearrangement links TRBV11-1 to TRBJ2-4; 11 nucleotides line up with TRBD2. This CDR3 contains 18 residues. The trim removed 5 bases at V and 0 bases at J, leaving 9 bases unmatched. CDR1 SGHAT and CDR2 FQDESV come from the germline V gene (reference sequence). CDR3 sequence reads: CASSPTGTSGLAKNIQYF. The CDR3 DNA sequence: TGTGCCAGCAGCCCGACCGGGACTAGCGGCCTAGCCAAAAACATTCAGTACTTC.

The chain uses TRBV10-2 and TRBJ2-1; 14 bases match TRBD2. The CDR3 spans 16 residues. Germline-derived CDR1 and CDR2 are WSHSY and SAAADI. Trimming removed 3 bases from V and 6 bases from J; junction bases left unmatched: 4. The CDR3 DNA reads as TGCGCCAGCAGTGACCCGACTAGCGGGGGGGCCAATGAGCAGTTCTTC. Translated: CASSDPTSGGANEQFF.

This clonotype was detected ten times or more. This chain uses TRBV20-1 with TRBJ1-2; tentative D call: TRBD1 (5 bases). Germline V gives CDR1 DFQATT, CDR2 SNEGSKA (reference sequence). The CDR3 contains 12 residues. Trimming pared 4 bases from V and 3 bases from J, leaving 9 bases between. The CDR3 is CSATGNHYGYTF. CDR3 nucleotides: TGCAGTGCTACAGGGAACCACTATGGCTACACCTTC.

This clonotype was seen at least ten times. The CDR3 DNA reads TGCGCCAGCAGCTTGAATCCACAGGGGGCTTACGAGCAGTACTTC. This sequence encodes CASSLNPQGAYEQYF. This chain connects TRBV5-1 to TRBJ2-7; 9 bases align to TRBD1. Germline CDR1 reads SGHRS; CDR2 reads YFSETQ. V shed 1 base and J 4 bases; nucleotides not matched to a gene: 6. The CDR3 spans 15 residues.

This clonotype has just a few counts. The chain has TRBV5-1 and TRBJ1-5, with 7 bases identical to TRBD1. The J segment lost 7 bases and the V segment lost 0 bases, leaving 7 bases of the junction unmatched. The CDR3 spans 15 residues. Germline V gene sequence: CDR1 SGHRS, CDR2 YFSETQ. The CDR3 DNA reads as TGCGCCAGCAGCTTGGGAGGGACAGAGGGCCAGCCCCAGCATTTT. As protein: CASSLGGTEGQPQHF.

This clonotype has at least ten counts. V is TRBV5-1 and J is TRBJ2-5, with 7 bases identical to TRBD1. J lost 0 bases, V lost 0 bases, and 2 bases had no gene match. This CDR3 comprises 15 residues. The germline CDR1 and CDR2 sequences are SGHRS and YFSETQ. The CDR3 nucleotides read TGCGCCAGCAGCTTGGCGGGACAGTACCAAGAGACCCAGTACTTC. Its protein product is CASSLAGQYQETQYF.

This clonotype was picked up many times. The chain employs TRBV5-1 and TRBJ2-1, with D uncertain. There are 16 residues in the CDR3. V shed 0 bases and J shed 2 bases, with 12 bases lying between them. Germline lookup yields CDR1 SGHRS and CDR2 YFSETQ. Written as DNA, the CDR3 is TGCGCCAGCAGCTTGGAACTCCAAGTAACCTACAATGAGCAGTTCTTC. Amino acid sequence: CASSLELQVTYNEQFF.

In this sample, this clonotype turned up many times. The chain carries TRBV3-1 and TRBJ1-4; D gene uncertain. The CDR3 is made up of 15 amino acids. Germline V lookup: CDR1 LGHDT, CDR2 YNNKEL (reference sequence). V was trimmed by 0 bases and J by 2 bases, leaving 7 bases between them. CDR3 DNA sequence: TGTGCCAGCAGCCAAGAGGGAGAGACTAATGAAAAACTGTTTTTT. Its translation: CASSQEGETNEKLFF. Full variable domain (missing parts from reference TRBV3-1 and TRBJ1-4): DTAVSQTPKYLVTQMGNDKSIKCEQNLGHDTMYWYKQDSKKFLKIMFSYNNKELIINETVPNRFSPKSPDKAHLNLHINSLELGDSAVYFCASSQEGETNEKLFFGSGTQLSVL.